The rows below give T cell receptor beta chains drawn from one sample of a study of blood T cell repertoires in COVID-19. Sequencing used immunoSEQ multiplex PCR; TCRdb keeps in-frame clones, though not all of them. The top ten hold around 7% of the sample, which has 350,000 to 400,000 clones, nearly 90% seen once. The sequencing sample was made of peripheral blood. These receptors were collected from a man aged 18-30 years with active or convalescent COVID-19. Both conserved end residues are part of each CDR3.

V,length,J,CDR3
TRBV4-1,17,TRBJ2-7,CASSYASAGLAGREQYF
TRBV27,16,TRBJ1-1,CASSLIFGGSNTEAFF
TRBV7-2,14,TRBJ2-7,CASSLNAVRDEQYF
TRBV7-6,17,TRBJ2-3,CASSPRTSGSSADTQYF
TRBV7-9,16,TRBJ1-2,CASSQPGRGRFYGYTF
TRBV5-6,16,TRBJ1-5,CASSKGQVYSNQPQHF
TRBV27,17,TRBJ1-1,CASSLLRQPQGRAEAFF
TRBV4-3,14,TRBJ2-3,CASSQDTGPDTQYF
TRBV19,15,TRBJ1-1,CASMTPGTVNTEAFF
TRBV9,13,TRBJ2-7,CASSVGQITEQYF
TRBV6-2/TRBV6-3,18,TRBJ2-3,CASSFYRDTSGRADTQYF
TRBV24-1,15,TRBJ2-2,CATSDPSGPDRELFF
TRBV4-1,15,TRBJ2-3,CASSQELQVADTQYF
TRBV11-2,15,TRBJ1-1,CASSLGDRTNTEAFF
TRBV28,14,TRBJ1-5,CASRREGYNQPQHF
TRBV19,16,TRBJ2-2,CASSAPPGQGAGELFF
TRBV11-1,16,TRBJ2-3,CASSLTSGGATDTQYF
TRBV11-2,18,TRBJ2-2,CASSLGLAGGPMGGELFF
TRBV4-3,15,TRBJ2-1,CASSPEGEGYNEQFF
TRBV5-1,15,TRBJ2-7,CASSFSGTGDYEQYF